One sample yielded the 5 T cell receptor beta chains listed below, sequenced in a study of T cell repertoires in cytomegalovirus infection (dated by TCRdb to between 2017 and 2020). Data came from an Illumina HiSeq 1500. TCRdb trimmed public reads at Q25 via fastp, called clones via MiXCR and kept in-frame beta chains. CDR3 protein duplicates are merged, each entry listing the most common genes and DNA. This sample has some 200,000 distinct CDR3 sequences in its table, and about 20% of those were observed once. The ten largest clones represent around 2.7% of the sample. The sequencing input was PBMCs. These receptors were obtained from a human donor in good health (CMV status not recorded). Some clones in this sample may be carry-over from other donors' samples.

This clonotype was found a few times. J is TRBJ2-3 and V is TRBV5-1; a weak D match, TRBD1 (6 bases). The CDR3 extends over 15 amino acids. Germline lookup yields CDR1 SGHRS and CDR2 YFSETQ. The V gene lost 5 bases and the J gene lost 0 bases, with 13 bases spanning the gap. The CDR3 region has the DNA TGCGCCAGCAGTCAGAACAGGGTGAGCACAGATACGCAGTATTTT. This sequence encodes CASSQNRVSTDTQYF.

V and J are TRBV5-1 and TRBJ1-6; TRBD1 aligns across 8 bases. CDR1 is SGHRS and CDR2 is YFSETQ in the germline V gene. The CDR3 consists of 16 residues. Trimming at V came to 5 bases and at J to 10 bases, leaving 14 bases not matched to a gene. CDR3: CASRDETGALGSPLHF. The CDR3 DNA is TGCGCCAGCAGGGATGAGACAGGGGCTTTAGGATCACCCCTCCACTTT.

This rearrangement joins TRBV6-1 to TRBJ1-1, with a weak D call TRBD1 (5 bases). Germline V gene sequence: CDR1 MNHNS, CDR2 SASEGT. Trimming pared 6 bases from V and 4 bases from J, leaving 18 bases between. The CDR3 loop spans 15 amino acids. The CDR3 coding sequence is TGTGCCAGCAGAAGTAATCTCCCCGGGACCACTGAAGCTTTCTTT. It encodes CASRSNLPGTTEAFF.

The chain uses TRBV14 and TRBJ1-1; a possible D gene is TRBD1 (6 bases). Germline values: CDR1 SGHDN, CDR2 FVKESK. The CDR3 is 14 amino acids. The ends were cut back, 1 base at V and 4 bases at J, with 10 bases in the middle. The CDR3 DNA reads as TGTGCCAGCAGCCAAGTTCTAGGGGGCACTGAAGCTTTCTTT. Its protein product is CASSQVLGGTEAFF.

This clonotype was picked up many times. The chain recombines TRBV7-6 with TRBJ2-7, with D possibly matching TRBD1 (6 bases). The CDR3 loop spans 15 amino acids. Trimming removed 5 bases from V and 0 bases from J, with 14 bases in between. Germline V gives CDR1 SGHVS, CDR2 FNYEAQ. The CDR3 DNA follows: TGTGCCAGCAGCGCCAGTATGGGGGCCTCCTACGAGCAGTACTTC. Its protein is CASSASMGASYEQYF. The full variable domain, with the rest looked up from reference TRBV7-6 and TRBJ2-7, is GAGVSQSPRYKVTKRGQDVALRCDPISGHVSLYWYRQALGQGPEFLTYFNYEAQQDKSGLPNDRFSAERPEGSISTLTIQRTEQRDSAMYRCASSASMGASYEQYFGPGTRLTVT.